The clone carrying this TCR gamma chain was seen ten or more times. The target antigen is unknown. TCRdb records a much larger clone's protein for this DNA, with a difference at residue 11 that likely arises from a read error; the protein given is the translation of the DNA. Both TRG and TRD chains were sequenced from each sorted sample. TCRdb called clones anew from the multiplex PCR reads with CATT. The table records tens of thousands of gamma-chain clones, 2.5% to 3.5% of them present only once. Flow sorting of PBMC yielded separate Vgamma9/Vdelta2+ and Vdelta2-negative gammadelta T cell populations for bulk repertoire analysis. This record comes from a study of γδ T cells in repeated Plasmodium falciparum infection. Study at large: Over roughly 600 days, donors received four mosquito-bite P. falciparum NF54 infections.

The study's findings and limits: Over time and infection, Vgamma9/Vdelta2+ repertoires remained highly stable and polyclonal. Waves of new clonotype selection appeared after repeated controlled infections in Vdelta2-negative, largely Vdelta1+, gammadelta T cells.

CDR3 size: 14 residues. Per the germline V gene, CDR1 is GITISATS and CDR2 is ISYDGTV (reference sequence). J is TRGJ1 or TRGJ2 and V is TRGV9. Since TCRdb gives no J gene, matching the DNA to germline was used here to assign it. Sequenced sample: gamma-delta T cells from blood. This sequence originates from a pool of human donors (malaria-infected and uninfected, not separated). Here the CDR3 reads CALWETQDYYEKLF. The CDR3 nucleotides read TGTGCCTTGTGGGAGACCCAGGATTATTATGAGAAACTCTTT.